This T cell receptor beta chain was found in a study of T cell responses to AZD1222 COVID-19 vaccine. Study-wide results and caveats: After two AZD1222 doses, spike-specific TCR breadth and depth rose versus day 0. Distributed over spike, vaccine-associated CD4 TCRs predominated at 160-218 and 743-854. There were mostly white British donors and more females than males, and clonal diversity was possibly underestimated. Unmutated variant regions are reportedly the target of nearly half of TCRs that are spike-specific.

After removal of 7 bases from V and 13 bases from J, the junction contained 15 bases not matched to a gene. From germline, CDR1 is MNHEY and CDR2 SVGEGT. The CDR3 is 15 residues long. Data came from immunoSEQ multiplex PCR; TCRdb stores just in-frame clones and leaves some out. Here the sample spans fewer than 30,000 clones, about 86% being singletons. As for this clone: The antigen is unknown.

The sequence derives from an adult who received the AZD1222 COVID-19 vaccine. Specimen: peripheral blood, collected 28 days after the second AZD1222 dose. The gene calls are TRBV6-2 or TRBV6-3 and TRBJ2-2, with 10 bases matching TRBD2. This chain's CDR3 is CASTPGGAGGHRLFF. The CDR3 region has the DNA TGTGCCAGCACCCCCGGAGGAGCGGGGGGGCATAGGCTGTTTTTT.